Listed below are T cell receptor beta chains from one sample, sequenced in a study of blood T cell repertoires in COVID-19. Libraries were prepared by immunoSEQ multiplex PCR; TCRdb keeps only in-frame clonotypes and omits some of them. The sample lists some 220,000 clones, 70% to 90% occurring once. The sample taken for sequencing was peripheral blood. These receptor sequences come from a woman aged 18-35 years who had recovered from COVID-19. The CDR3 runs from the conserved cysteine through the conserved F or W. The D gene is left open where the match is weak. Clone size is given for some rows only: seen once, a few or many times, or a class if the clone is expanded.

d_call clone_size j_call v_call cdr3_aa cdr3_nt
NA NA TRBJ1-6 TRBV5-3 CARSPGGVSSYNSPLHF TGTGCCAGAAGCCCGGGGGGAGTGAGCTCCTATAATTCACCCCTCCACTTT
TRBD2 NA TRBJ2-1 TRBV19 CASRIAGAGYEQFF TGTGCCAGTAGAATAGCGGGAGCAGGCTATGAGCAGTTCTTC
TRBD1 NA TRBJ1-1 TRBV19 CASSFRDSVNTEAFF TGTGCCAGTAGCTTTCGGGACAGCGTGAACACTGAAGCTTTCTTT
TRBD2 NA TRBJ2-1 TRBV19 CASSMFAGGAEYNEQFF TGTGCCAGTAGTATGTTTGCGGGGGGGGCGGAGTACAATGAGCAGTTCTTC
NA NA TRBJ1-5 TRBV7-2 CASSPREGRNQPQHF TGTGCCAGCAGCCCCCGGGAGGGGCGCAATCAGCCCCAGCATTTT
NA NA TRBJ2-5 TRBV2 CASSGQYQETQYF TGTGCCAGCAGCGGACAGTACCAAGAGACCCAGTACTTC
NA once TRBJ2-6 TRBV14 CASSQESRGDSQSGGANVLTF TGTGCCAGCAGCCAAGAAAGCCGCGGAGACAGTCAAAGCGGGGGGGCCAACGTCCTGACTTTC
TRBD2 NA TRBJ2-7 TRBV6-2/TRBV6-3 CASSQLGLAIYEQYF TGTGCCAGCAGTCAACTGGGACTAGCGATCTACGAGCAGTACTTC
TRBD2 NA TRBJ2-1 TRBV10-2 CASSESKREAPGFNEQFF TGCGCCAGCAGTGAGTCGAAGCGGGAGGCCCCTGGCTTCAATGAGCAGTTCTTC
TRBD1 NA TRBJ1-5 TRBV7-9 CASSSSDRAYSNQPQHF TGTGCCAGCAGCTCCTCAGACAGGGCCTATAGCAATCAGCCCCAGCATTTT
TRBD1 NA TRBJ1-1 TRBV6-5 CASKIDRVGTEAFF TGTGCCAGCAAGATAGACAGGGTGGGGACTGAAGCTTTCTTT
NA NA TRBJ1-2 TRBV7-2 CASSLGTGLRGYTF TGTGCCAGCAGCTTAGGAACAGGGTTACGAGGCTACACCTTC
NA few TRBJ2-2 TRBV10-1 CASSESVPKLAVNTGELFF TGCGCCAGCAGTGAGTCGGTCCCTAAGCTAGCAGTTAACACCGGGGAGCTGTTTTTT
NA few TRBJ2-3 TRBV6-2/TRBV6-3 CASSWGESTDTQYF TGTGCCAGCAGTTGGGGGGAGAGTACAGATACGCAGTATTTT
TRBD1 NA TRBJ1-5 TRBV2 CASTEDRGHQPQHF TGTGCCAGCACAGAGGACAGGGGGCATCAGCCCCAGCATTTT
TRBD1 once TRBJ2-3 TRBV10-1 CASSEPQDREETDTQYF TGCGCCAGCAGTGAGCCCCAGGACAGGGAGGAAACAGATACGCAGTATTTT
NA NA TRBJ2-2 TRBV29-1 CSTRQENTGELFF TGCAGCACCCGACAGGAGAACACCGGGGAGCTGTTTTTT
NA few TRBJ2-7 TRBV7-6 CASSLELSATYEQYF TGTGCCAGCAGCTTAGAGTTATCAGCGACCTACGAGCAGTACTTC
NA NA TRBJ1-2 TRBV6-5 CASSYSVSSNYGYTF TGTGCCAGCAGTTACTCGGTCAGTTCTAACTATGGCTACACCTTC
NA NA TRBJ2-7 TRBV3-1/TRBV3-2 CASSQGVIYEQYF TGTGCCAGCAGCCAAGGAGTTATCTACGAGCAGTACTTC
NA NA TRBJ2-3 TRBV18 CASSPPSREDTQYF TGTGCCAGCTCACCACCTAGCAGGGAAGATACGCAGTATTTT
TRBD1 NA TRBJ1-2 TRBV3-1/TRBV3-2 CASSQEMGQGVLGYTF TGTGCCAGCAGCCAGGAAATGGGACAGGGCGTCCTTGGCTACACCTTC
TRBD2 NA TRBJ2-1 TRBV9 CASSARGLAGGNEQFF TGTGCCAGCAGCGCCCGAGGGCTAGCGGGAGGCAATGAGCAGTTCTTC
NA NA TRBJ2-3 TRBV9 CASSVEVLTDTQYF TGTGCCAGCAGCGTAGAAGTACTCACAGATACGCAGTATTTT
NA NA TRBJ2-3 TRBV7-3 CASSQGGGTDTQYF TGTGCCAGCAGCCAAGGTGGGGGGACAGATACGCAGTATTTT
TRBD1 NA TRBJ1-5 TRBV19 CASSVTGTGTNQPQHF TGTGCCAGTAGTGTAACCGGGACAGGGACCAATCAGCCCCAGCATTTT
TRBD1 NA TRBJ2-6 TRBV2 CASSSRDRVPGANVLTF TGTGCCAGCAGCTCCCGGGACAGGGTCCCTGGGGCCAACGTCCTGACTTTC
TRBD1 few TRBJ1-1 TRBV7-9 CASRSTGADTEAFF TGTGCCAGCAGAAGCACAGGGGCGGACACTGAAGCTTTCTTT
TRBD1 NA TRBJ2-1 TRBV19 CASSLGPDRARNNEQFF TGTGCCAGTAGTTTGGGACCGGACAGGGCAAGAAACAATGAGCAGTTCTTC
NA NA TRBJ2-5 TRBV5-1 CASSLYGQGETQYF TGCGCCAGCAGCTTGTATGGCCAGGGAGAGACCCAGTACTTC
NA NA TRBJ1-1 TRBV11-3 CASSLDPQGSNTEAFF TGTGCCAGCAGCTTAGATCCCCAGGGTTCCAACACTGAAGCTTTCTTT
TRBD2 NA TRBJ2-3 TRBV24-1 CATSDGSSGRADTQYF TGTGCCACCAGTGATGGGTCTAGCGGGAGGGCAGATACGCAGTATTTT
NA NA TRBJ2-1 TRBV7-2 CASSLEVTRSLVEQFF TGTGCCAGCAGCTTAGAGGTGACTCGCTCTTTGGTTGAGCAGTTCTTC
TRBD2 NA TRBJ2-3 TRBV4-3 CASSQAPNRLAGDTQYF TGCGCCAGCAGCCAAGCCCCCAACCGACTAGCGGGAGATACGCAGTATTTT
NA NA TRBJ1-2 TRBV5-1 CASSLDGWGNQDHGYTF TGCGCCAGCAGCTTGGATGGGTGGGGCAATCAGGACCATGGCTACACCTTC
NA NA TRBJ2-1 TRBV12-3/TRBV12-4 CASSLDARNEQFF TGTGCCAGCAGTTTAGACGCTAGGAATGAGCAGTTCTTC
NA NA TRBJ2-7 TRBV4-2 CASSQGARDFSYEQYF TGTGCCAGCAGCCAAGGGGCCCGGGACTTCTCCTACGAGCAGTACTTC
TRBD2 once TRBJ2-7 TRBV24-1 CATSPGLAPYEQYF TGTGCCACCAGCCCGGGACTAGCTCCCTACGAGCAGTACTTC
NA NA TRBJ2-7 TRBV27 CASSSGSYEQYF TGTGCCAGCAGTTCGGGATCCTACGAGCAGTACTTC
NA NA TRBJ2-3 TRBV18 CASSRIAAYPSTDTQYF TGTGCCAGCTCAAGGATCGCGGCTTACCCTAGCACAGATACGCAGTATTTT
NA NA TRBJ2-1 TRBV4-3 CASSQAGRPKIF TGCGCCAGCAGCCAGGCGGGACGGCCCAAAATCTTC
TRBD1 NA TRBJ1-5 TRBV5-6 CASSYGTGPYQPQHF TGTGCCAGCAGCTACGGGACAGGACCTTATCAGCCCCAGCATTTT
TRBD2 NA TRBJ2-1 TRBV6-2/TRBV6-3 CASSSTRLAANEQFF TGTGCCAGCAGTTCGACACGACTAGCGGCCAATGAGCAGTTCTTC
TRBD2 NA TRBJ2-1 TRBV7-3 CASSLTYASGFYEQFF TGTGCCAGCAGCTTAACGTATGCTAGCGGGTTCTATGAGCAGTTCTTC
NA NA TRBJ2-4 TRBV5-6 CASTYGAGIQYF TGTGCCAGCACTTACGGTGCAGGGATTCAGTACTTC
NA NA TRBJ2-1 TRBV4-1 CASSQAGYNEQFF TGCGCCAGCAGCCAAGCGGGGTACAATGAGCAGTTCTTC